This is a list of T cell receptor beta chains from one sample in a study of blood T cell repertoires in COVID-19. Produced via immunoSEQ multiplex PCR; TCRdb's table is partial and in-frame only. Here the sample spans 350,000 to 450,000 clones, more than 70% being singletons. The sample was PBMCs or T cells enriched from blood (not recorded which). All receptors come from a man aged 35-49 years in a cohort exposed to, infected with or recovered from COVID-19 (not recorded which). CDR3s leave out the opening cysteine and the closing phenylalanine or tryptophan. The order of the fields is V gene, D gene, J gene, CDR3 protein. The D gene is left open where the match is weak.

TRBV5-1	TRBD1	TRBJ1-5	ASSLGDSYSNQPQH
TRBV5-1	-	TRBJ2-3	ASSLVPEGGTDTQY
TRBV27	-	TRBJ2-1	ASSHERRGNEQF
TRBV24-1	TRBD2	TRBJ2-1	ATSRGAGGGDEQF
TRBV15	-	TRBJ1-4	ATSSRGGDEKLF
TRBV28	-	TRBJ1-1	ASTKGKVGAF
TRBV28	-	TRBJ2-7	ASSFAGNRNEQY
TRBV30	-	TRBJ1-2	AWSVRGLREDYT
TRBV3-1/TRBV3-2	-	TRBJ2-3	ASSPGGRPPDTQY
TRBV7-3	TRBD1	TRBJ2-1	ASSLGQGGYEQF
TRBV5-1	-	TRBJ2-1	ASRGTSSYNEQF
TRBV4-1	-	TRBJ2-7	ASSYGVMGPSSYEQY
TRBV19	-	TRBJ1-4	ASSRGGAGDEKLF
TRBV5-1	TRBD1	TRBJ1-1	ASSPGWTGGNTEAF
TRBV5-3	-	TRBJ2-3	ARSLGTGSTDTQY
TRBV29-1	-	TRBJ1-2	SVEVYTRSGGYT
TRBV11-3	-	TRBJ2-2	ASSRRGGLNTGELF
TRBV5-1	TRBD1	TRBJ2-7	ASSRDRDYEQY
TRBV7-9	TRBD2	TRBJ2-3	ASSLVVAGATDTQY
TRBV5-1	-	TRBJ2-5	ASSSPGEETQY
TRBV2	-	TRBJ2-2	ASRLVGNTGELF
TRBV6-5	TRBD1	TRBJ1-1	ASTRTGSPNTEAF
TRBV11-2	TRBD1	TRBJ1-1	ASSPDRGPYTEAF
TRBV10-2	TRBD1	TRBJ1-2	ASSDATGERHGYT
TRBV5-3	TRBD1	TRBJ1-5	ARSPGPEDRERQPQH
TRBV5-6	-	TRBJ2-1	ASSSVRIEQF
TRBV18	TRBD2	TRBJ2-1	ASSPPAGDNEQF
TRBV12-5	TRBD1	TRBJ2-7	ASGGQGGEQY
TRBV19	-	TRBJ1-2	ASSFTGLVGYGYT
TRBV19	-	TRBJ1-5	ASSIVGQNSNQPQH
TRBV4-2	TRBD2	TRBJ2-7	ASSQAASSGSGYEQY
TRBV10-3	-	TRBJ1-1	AISENRGRNTEAF
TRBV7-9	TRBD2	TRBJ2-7	ASSLGTSWGEQY
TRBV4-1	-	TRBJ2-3	ASSQQQRGGTDTQY
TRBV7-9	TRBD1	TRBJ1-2	ASSLLGTGEDGYT
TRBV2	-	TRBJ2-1	ASSEPLGLGGRNEQF
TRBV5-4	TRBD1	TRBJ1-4	ASSSGGAGEKLF
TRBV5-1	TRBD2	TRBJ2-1	ASSSQSGSGYNEQF
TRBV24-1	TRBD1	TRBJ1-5	ATSDRTGGNQPQH
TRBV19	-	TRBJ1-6	ASSIGAGVGSPLH
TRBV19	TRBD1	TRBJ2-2	ASSLDRFNTGELF
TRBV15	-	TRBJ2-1	ATSTGNNEQF
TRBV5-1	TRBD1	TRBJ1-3	ASSGQGAGNTIY
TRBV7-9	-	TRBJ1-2	ASSLARGPGYGYT
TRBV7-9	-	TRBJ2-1	ASSLDLSYNEQF
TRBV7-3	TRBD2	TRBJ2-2	ASSLFPGGNTGELF
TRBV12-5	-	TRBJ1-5	ASALGQRGQPQH
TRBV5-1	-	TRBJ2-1	ASSLERLVRREQF
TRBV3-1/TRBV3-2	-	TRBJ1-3	ASSRGTAWSSGNTIY
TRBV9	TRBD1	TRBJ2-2	ASSETPDRSGELF
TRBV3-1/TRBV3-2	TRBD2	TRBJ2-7	ASSPTGGRVYEQY
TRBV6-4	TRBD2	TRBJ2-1	ASSSREGNEQF
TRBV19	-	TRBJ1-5	ASGRNQPQH
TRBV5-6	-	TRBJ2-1	ASSYTRTSYNEQF
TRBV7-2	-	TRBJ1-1	ASSAAGLNTEAF